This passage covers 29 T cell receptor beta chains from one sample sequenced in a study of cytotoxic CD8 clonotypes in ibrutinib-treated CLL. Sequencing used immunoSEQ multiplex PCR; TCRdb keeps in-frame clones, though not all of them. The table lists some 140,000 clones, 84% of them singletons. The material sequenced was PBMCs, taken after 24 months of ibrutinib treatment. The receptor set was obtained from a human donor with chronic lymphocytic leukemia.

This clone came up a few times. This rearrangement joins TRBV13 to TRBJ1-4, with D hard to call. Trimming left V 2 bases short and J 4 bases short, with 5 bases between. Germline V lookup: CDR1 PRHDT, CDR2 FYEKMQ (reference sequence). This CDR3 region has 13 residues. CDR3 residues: CASSLSDNEKLFF. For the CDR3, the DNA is TGTGCCAGCAGCTTAAGTGATAATGAAAAACTGTTTTTT.

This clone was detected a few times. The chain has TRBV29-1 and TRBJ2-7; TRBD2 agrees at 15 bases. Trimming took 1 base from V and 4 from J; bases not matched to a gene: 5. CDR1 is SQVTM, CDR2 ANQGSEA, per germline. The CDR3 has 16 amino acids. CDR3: CSVEGGTSGGKYEQYF. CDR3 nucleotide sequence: TGCAGCGTTGAAGGTGGGACTAGCGGGGGGAAATACGAGCAGTACTTC.

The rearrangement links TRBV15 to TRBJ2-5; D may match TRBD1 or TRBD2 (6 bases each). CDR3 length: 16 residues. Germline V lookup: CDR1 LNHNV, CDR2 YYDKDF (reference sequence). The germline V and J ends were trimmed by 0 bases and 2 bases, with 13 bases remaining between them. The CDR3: CATSRERGALQETQYF. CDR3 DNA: TGTGCCACCAGCAGAGAAAGGGGGGCTCTTCAAGAGACCCAGTACTTC.

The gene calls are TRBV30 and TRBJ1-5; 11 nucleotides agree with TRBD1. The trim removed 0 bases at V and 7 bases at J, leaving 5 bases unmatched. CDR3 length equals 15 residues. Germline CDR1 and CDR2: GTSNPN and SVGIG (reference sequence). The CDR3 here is CAWSVPRDRGQPQHF. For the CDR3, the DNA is TGTGCCTGGAGTGTACCGAGGGACAGGGGGCAGCCCCAGCATTTT.

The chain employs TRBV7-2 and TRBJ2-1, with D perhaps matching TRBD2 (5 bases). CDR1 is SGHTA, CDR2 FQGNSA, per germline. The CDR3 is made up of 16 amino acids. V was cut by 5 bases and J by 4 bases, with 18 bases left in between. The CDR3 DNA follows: TGTGCCAGCAGCCCCCGGTCGGGGATGATATACAATGAGCAGTTCTTC. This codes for CASSPRSGMIYNEQFF.

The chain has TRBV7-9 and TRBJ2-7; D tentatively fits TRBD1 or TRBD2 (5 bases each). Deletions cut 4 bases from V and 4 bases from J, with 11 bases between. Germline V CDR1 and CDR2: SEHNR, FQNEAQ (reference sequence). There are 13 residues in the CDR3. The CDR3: CASSSRGEYEQYF. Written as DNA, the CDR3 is TGTGCCAGCAGCTCCCGAGGGGAATACGAGCAGTACTTC.

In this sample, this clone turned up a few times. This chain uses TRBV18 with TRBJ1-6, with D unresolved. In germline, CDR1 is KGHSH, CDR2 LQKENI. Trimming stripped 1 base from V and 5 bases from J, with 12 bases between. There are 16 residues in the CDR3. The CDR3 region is CASSPRSAVNNSPLHF. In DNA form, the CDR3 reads TGTGCCAGCTCACCACGAAGTGCCGTTAATAATTCACCCCTCCACTTT.

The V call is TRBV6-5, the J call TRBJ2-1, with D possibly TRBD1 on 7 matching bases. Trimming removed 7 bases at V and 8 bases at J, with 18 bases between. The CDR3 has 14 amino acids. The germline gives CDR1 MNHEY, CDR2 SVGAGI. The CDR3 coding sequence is TGTGCCAGCAAGGGGCAGGGGGGCCTCGATGAGCAGTTCTTC. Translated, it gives CASKGQGGLDEQFF.

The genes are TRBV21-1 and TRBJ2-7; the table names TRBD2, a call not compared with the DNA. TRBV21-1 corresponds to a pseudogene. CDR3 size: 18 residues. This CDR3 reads CASSKEGGGPRGIYEQYF. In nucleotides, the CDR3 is TGTGCCAGCAGCAAAGAGGGCGGGGGCCCCCGGGGAATTTACGAGCAGTACTTC.

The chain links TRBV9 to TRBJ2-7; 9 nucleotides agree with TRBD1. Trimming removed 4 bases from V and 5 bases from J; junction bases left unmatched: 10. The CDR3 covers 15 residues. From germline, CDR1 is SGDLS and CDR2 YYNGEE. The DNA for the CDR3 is TGTGCCAGCAGCCCGGGACAGGGTTATCGCCACGAGCAGTACTTC. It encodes CASSPGQGYRHEQYF.

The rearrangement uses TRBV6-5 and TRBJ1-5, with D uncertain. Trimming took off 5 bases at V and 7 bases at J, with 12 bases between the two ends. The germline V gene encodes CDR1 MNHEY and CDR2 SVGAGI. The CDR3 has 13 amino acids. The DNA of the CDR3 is TGTGCCAGCAGTAAGGTCGTCCTGCAGCCCCAGCATTTT. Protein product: CASSKVVLQPQHF.

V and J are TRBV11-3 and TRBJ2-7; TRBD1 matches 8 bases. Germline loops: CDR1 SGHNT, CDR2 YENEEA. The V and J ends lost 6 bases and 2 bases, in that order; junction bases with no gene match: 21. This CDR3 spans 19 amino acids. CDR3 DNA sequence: TGTGCCAGCAGTCCGTCAGGGGGCGGCCACCCCTCTCACCCCTACGAGCAGTACTTC. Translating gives CASSPSGGGHPSHPYEQYF.

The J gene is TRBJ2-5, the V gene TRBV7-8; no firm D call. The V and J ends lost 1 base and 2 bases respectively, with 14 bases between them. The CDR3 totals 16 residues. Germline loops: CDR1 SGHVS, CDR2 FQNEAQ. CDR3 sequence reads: CASSLGQLDKQETQYF. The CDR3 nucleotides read TGTGCCAGCAGCTTAGGTCAATTAGATAAACAAGAGACCCAGTACTTC.

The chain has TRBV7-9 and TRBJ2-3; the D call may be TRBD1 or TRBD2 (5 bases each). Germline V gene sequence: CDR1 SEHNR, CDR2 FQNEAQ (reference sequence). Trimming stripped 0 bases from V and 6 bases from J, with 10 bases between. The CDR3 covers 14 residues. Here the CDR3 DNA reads TGTGCCAGCAGCTTAGCACAGAGGGGCGATACGCAGTATTTT. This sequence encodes CASSLAQRGDTQYF.

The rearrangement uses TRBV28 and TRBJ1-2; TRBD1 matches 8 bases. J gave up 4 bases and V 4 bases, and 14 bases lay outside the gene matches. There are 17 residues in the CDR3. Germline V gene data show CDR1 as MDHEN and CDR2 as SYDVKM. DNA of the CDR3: TGTGCCAGCAGTTCCGGGACAGGTTTCATTCGCGGCTATGGCTACACCTTC. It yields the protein CASSSGTGFIRGYGYTF.

CDR3 sequence reads: CASSYYRSNSYEQYF. The CDR3 region has the DNA TGTGCCAGCTCTTATTATAGGTCTAACTCCTACGAGCAGTACTTC. The chain employs TRBV28 and TRBJ2-7, with D uncertain. This CDR3 has 15 amino acids. The V gene lost 8 bases and the J gene lost 0 bases, with 17 bases spanning the gap. Germline CDR1 reads MDHEN; CDR2 reads SYDVKM.

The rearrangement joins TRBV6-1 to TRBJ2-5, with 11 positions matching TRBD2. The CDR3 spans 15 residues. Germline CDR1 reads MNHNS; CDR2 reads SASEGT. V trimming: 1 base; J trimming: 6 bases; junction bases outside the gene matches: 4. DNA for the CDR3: TGTGCCAGCAGTGAAGGATCTAGCGGGGGGCAGACCCAGTACTTC. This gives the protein CASSEGSSGGQTQYF.

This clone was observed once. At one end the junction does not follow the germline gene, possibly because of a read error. The CDR3 here is CASSQEIRGVNAEAFF. CDR3 coding DNA: TGCGCCAGCAGCCAAGAAATACGGGGAGTGAACGCTGAAGCTTTCTTT. The chain couples TRBV4-3 to TRBJ1-1, with D unresolved. This CDR3 has 16 residues. The germline V gene has CDR1 LGHNA and CDR2 YSLEER.

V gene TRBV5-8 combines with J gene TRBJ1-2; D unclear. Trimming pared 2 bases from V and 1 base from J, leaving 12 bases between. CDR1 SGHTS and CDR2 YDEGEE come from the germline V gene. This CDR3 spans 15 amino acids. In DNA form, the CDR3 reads TGTGCCAGCAGCTTATACAGCTTGAATAACTATGGCTACACCTTC. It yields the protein CASSLYSLNNYGYTF.

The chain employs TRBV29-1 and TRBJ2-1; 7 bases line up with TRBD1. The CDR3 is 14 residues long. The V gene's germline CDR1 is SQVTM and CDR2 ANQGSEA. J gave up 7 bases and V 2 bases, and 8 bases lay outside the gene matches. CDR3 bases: TGCAGCGTTGAATCGGGACAGACATGGAATGAGCAGTTCTTC. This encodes CSVESGQTWNEQFF.

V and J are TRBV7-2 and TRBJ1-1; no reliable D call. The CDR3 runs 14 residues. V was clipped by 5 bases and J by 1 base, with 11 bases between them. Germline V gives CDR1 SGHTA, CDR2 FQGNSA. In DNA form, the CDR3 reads TGTGCCAGCAGCCCTGGCTATGGGAACACTGAAGCTTTCTTT. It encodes CASSPGYGNTEAFF.

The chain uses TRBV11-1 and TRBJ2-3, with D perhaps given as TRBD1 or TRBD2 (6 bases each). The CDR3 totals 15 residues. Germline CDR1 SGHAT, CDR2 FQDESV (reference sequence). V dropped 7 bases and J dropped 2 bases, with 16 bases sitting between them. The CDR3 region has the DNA TGTGCCAGCAAATACAGGGCGGGGATCACAGATACGCAGTATTTT. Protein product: CASKYRAGITDTQYF.

The CDR3 protein is CASSDQGSYEQYF. CDR3 in DNA: TGTGCCAGCAGTGATCAGGGCTCCTACGAGCAGTACTTC. The rearrangement uses TRBV6-6 and TRBJ2-7; D is possibly TRBD1 (5 bases). The CDR3 covers 13 residues. The V gene's germline CDR1 is MNHNY and CDR2 SVGAGI (reference sequence). With 5 bases removed from V and 0 bases from J, the gap between germline ends came to 8 bases.

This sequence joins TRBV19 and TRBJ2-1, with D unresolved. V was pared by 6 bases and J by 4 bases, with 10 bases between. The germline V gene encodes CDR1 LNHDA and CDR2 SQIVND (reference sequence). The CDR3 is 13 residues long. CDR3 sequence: CASRSNQYNEQFF. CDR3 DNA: TGTGCCAGTAGGTCCAACCAATACAATGAGCAGTTCTTC.

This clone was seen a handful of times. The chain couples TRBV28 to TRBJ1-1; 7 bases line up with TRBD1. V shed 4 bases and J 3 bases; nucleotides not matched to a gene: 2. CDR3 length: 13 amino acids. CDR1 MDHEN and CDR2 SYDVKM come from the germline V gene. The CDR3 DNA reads TGTGCCAGCAGTTATACAGGGGACACTGAAGCTTTCTTT. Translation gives CASSYTGDTEAFF.

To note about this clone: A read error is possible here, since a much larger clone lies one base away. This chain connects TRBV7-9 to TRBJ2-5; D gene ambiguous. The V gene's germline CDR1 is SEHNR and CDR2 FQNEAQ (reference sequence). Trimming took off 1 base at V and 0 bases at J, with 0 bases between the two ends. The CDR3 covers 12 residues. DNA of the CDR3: TGTGCCAGCAGCTTAGACCAAGAGACCCAGTACTTC. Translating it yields CASSLDQETQYF.

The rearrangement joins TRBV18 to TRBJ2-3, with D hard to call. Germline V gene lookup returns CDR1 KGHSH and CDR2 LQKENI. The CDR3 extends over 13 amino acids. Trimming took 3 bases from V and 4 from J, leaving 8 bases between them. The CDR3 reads CASSPPDPDTQYF. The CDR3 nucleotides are TGTGCCAGCTCACCCCCTGACCCAGATACGCAGTATTTT.

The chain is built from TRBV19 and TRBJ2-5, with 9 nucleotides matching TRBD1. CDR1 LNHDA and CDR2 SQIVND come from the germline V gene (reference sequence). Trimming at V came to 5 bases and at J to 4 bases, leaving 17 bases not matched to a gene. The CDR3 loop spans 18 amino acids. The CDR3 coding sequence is TGTGCCAGTAGTTACGTAAGGGGAAACACGGGACAGGGAGAGACCCAGTACTTC. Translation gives CASSYVRGNTGQGETQYF. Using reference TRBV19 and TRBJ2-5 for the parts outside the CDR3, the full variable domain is DGGITQSPKYLFRKEGQNVTLSCEQNLNHDAMYWYRQDPGQGLRLIYYSQIVNDFQKGDIAEGYSVSREKKESFPLTVTSAQKNPTAFYLCASSYVRGNTGQGETQYFGPGTRLLVL.

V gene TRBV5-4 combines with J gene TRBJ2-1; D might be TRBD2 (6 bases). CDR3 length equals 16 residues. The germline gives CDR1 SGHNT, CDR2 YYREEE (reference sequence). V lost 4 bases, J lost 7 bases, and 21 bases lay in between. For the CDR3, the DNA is TGTGCCAGCAGCCCACAGCGGGCCCCAGTATCGAATGAGCAGTTCTTC. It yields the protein CASSPQRAPVSNEQFF.